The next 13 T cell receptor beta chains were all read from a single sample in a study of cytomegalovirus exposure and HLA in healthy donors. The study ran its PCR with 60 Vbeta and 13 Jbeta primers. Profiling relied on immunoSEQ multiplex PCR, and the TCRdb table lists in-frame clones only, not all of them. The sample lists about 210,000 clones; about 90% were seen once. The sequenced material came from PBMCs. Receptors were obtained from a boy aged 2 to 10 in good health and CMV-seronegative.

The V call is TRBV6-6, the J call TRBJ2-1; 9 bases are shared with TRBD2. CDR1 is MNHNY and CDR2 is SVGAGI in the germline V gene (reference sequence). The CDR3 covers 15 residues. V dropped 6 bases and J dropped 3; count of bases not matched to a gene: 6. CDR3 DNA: TGTGCCAGCAGCTCTAGCGGGGCTGGCTACAATGAGCAGTTCTTC. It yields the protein CASSSSGAGYNEQFF.

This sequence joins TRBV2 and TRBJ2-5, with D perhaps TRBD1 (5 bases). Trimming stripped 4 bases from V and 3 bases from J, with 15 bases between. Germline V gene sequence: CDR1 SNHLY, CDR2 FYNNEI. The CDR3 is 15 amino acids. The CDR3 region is CASSGRQLGEETQYF. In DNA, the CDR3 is TGTGCCAGCAGTGGGCGACAGCTAGGGGAAGAGACCCAGTACTTC.

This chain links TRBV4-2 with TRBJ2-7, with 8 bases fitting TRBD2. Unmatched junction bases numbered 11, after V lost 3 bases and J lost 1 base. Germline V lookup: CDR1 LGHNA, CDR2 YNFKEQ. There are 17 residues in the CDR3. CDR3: CASSHLGGAGGSYEQYF. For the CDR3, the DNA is TGTGCCAGCAGCCATCTGGGGGGGGCGGGAGGATCCTACGAGCAGTACTTC.

Written as DNA, the CDR3 is TGCAGCGTTGCGGGACAGGTAGCTAACTATGGCTACACCTTC. It yields the protein CSVAGQVANYGYTF. The chain recombines TRBV29-1 with TRBJ1-2; TRBD1 aligns across 8 bases. The ends lost 4 bases at V and 0 bases at J; junction bases unmatched: 4. CDR3 length equals 14 residues. The germline gives CDR1 SQVTM, CDR2 ANQGSEA. The full variable domain, its missing parts supplied by reference TRBV29-1 and TRBJ1-2, is SAVISQKPSRDICQRGTSLTIQCQVDSQVTMMFWYRQQPGQSLTLIATANQGSEATYESGFVIDKFPISRPNLTFSTLTVSNMSPEDSSIYLCSVAGQVANYGYTFGSGTRLTVV.

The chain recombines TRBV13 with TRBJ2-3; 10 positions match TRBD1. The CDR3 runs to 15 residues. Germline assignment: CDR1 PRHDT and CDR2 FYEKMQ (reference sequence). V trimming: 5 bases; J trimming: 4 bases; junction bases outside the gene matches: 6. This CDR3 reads CASSPRQGAADTQYF. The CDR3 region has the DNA TGTGCCAGCAGCCCACGACAGGGGGCCGCAGATACGCAGTATTTT.

The CDR3 DNA reads as TGCGCCAGCAGCTTGGGACTAGCGGGAAGAGGGGAGACCCAGTACTTC. Translating it yields CASSLGLAGRGETQYF. The chain employs TRBV5-1 and TRBJ2-5, with 11 bases that match TRBD2. Germline V CDR1 and CDR2: SGHRS, YFSETQ. V shed 0 bases and J 5 bases; nucleotides not matched to a gene: 6. The CDR3 spans 16 residues.

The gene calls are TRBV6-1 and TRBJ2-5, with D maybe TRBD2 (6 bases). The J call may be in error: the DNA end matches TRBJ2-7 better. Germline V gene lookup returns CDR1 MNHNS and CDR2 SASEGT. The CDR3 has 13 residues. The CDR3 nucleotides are TGTGCCAGCAGTGTCGGACTATCCTACGAGCAGTACTTC. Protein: CASSVGLSYEQYF.

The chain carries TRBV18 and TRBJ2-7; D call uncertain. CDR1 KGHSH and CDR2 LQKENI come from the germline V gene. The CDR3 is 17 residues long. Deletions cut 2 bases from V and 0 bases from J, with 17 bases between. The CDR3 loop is CASSPTVRPSTSYEQYF. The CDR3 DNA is TGTGCCAGCTCACCAACGGTCCGTCCCTCTACCTCCTACGAGCAGTACTTC.

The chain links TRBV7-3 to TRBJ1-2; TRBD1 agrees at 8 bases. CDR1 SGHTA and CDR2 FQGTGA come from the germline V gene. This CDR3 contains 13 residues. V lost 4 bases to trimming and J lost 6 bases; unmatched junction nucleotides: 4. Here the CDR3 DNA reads TGTGCCAGCAGCTCAGGGGGCGGGAATGGCTACACCTTC. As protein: CASSSGGGNGYTF.

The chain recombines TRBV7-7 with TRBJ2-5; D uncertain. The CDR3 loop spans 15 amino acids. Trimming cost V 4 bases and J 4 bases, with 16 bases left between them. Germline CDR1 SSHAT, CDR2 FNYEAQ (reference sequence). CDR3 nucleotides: TGTGCCAGCAGCTCATACGGGTTGGGTAGAGAGACCCAGTACTTC. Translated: CASSSYGLGRETQYF.

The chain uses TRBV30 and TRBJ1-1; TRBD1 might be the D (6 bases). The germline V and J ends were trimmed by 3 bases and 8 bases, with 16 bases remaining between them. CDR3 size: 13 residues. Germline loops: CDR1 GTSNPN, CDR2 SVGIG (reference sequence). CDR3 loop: CAWSPQGSGEAFF. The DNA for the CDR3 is TGTGCCTGGAGCCCCCAGGGGTCAGGGGAAGCTTTCTTT.

The CDR3 sequence: CASRSPSGGRGGELFF. As DNA, the CDR3 is TGTGCCAGCAGGTCACCCTCAGGGGGCCGGGGCGGGGAGCTGTTTTTT. The genes are TRBV7-9 and TRBJ2-2, with 8 positions matching TRBD1. Germline loops: CDR1 SEHNR, CDR2 FQNEAQ (reference sequence). The CDR3 is 16 residues long. The junction had 13 bases not matched to a gene; V was cut back by 6 bases and J by 7 bases.

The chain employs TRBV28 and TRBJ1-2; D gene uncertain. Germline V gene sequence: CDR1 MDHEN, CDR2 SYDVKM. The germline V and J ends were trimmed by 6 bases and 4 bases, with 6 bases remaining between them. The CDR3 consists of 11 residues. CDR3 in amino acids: CASRPTYGYTF. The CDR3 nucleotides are TGTGCCAGCAGGCCTACCTATGGCTACACCTTC.